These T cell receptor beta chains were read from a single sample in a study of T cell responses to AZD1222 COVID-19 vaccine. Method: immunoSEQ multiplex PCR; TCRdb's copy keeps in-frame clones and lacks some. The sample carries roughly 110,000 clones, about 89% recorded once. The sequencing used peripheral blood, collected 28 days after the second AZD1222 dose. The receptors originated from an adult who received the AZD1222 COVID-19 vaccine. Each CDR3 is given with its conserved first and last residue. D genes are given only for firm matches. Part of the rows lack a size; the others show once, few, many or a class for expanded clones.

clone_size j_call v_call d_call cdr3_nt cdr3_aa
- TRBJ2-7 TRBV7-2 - TGTGCCAGCAGCTTAGTTCGCCGGGATGAGCAGTACTTC CASSLVRRDEQYF
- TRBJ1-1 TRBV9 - TGTGCCAGCAGCGTTGGGACGCGAGAGACTGAAGCTTTCTTT CASSVGTRETEAFF
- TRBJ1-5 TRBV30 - TGTGCCTGGAGTGAAACGGGACACAACAATCAGCCCCAGCATTTT CAWSETGHNNQPQHF
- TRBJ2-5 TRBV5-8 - TGTGCCAGCAGTTCAGGGGTTAGGGGCCAAGAGACCCAGTACTTC CASSSGVRGQETQYF
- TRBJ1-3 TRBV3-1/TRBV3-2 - TGTGCCAGCAGCGGAACAGGAAACACCATATATTTT CASSGTGNTIYF
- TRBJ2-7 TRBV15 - TGTGCCACCAGCAGAGATCAGACAGGGAGGTACGAGCAGTACTTC CATSRDQTGRYEQYF
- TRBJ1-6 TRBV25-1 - TGTGCCAGCAGTCAATCCCAGAGCTCCTATAATTCACCCCTCCACTTT CASSQSQSSYNSPLHF
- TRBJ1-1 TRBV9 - TGTGCCAGCAGCAAAACGGGGGGGAACACTGAAGCTTTCTTT CASSKTGGNTEAFF
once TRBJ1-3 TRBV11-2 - TGTGCCAGCAGCCTGCGGGGGGCCACTAACTCTGGAAACACCATATATTTT CASSLRGATNSGNTIYF
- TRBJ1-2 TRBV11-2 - TGTGCCAGCAGCTTAGACCCCAGGGCTAACTATGGCTACACCTTC CASSLDPRANYGYTF
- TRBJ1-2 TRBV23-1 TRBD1 TGCGCCAGCGGGACAGGGCGGCGCTATGGCTACACCTTC CASGTGRRYGYTF
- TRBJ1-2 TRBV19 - TGTGCCAGTACTGTGGACGGCTGGGGCTACACCTTC CASTVDGWGYTF
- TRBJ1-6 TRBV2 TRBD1 TGTGCCAGCGGACAGGGCAATTCACCCCTCCACTTT CASGQGNSPLHF
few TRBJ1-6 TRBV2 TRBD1 TGTGCCAGCACCGGGCCCGGGACAGGTTATTCACCCCTCCACTTT CASTGPGTGYSPLHF
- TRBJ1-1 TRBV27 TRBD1 TGTGCCAGCAGTTTATCGACAGGGATAACTGAAGCTTTCTTT CASSLSTGITEAFF
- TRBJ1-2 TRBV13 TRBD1 TGTGCCAGCAGCCGGGGCAGGGGGCAAGGAAATGGCTACACCTTC CASSRGRGQGNGYTF
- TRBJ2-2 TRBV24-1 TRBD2 TGTGCCACCAGTGATTGGAGCGGGAGTGGAAGCTCCGGGGAGCTGTTTTTT CATSDWSGSGSSGELFF
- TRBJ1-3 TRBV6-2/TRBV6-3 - TGTGCCAGCAGTACGGGACGCCCCGGCTCTGGAAACACCATATATTTT CASSTGRPGSGNTIYF
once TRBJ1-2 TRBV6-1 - TGTGCCAGCAATCCCTCAGGCAGGGGCTATGGCTACACCTTC CASNPSGRGYGYTF
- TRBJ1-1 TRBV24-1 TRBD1 TGTGCCACCAGCCGGGACAGTGAAGCTTTCTTT CATSRDSEAFF
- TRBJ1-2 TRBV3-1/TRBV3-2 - TGTGCCAGCAGCCAACAGGGACTTTATGGCTACACCTTC CASSQQGLYGYTF
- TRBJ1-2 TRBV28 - TGTGCCAGCAGTTTGGGATTCTATGGCTACACCTTC CASSLGFYGYTF